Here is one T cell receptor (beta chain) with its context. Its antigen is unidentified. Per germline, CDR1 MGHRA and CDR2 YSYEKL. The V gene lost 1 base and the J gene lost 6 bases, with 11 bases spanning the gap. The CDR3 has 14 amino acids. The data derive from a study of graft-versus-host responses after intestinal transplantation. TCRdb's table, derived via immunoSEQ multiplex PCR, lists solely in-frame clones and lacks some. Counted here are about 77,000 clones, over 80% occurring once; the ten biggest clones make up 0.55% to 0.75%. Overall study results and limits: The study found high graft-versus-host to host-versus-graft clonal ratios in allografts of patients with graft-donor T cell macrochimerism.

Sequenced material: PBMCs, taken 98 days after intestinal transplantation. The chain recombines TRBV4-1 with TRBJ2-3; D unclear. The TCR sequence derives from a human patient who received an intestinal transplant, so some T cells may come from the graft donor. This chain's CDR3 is CASSQVGHRDTQYF. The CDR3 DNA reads TGCGCCAGCAGCCAAGTGGGCCATCGGGATACGCAGTATTTT.